The clone carrying this T cell receptor (beta chain) occurred many times. Its target is unknown. The sample comes from a study of T cells in Graves' hyperthyroidism and ophthalmopathy. Study outcomes and limitations: The model forecast ophthalmopathy, anticipating it by a median roughly 6 months before onset. Most thyroid clonotypes with frequency above 0.001 were detected in blood.

Stable disease denoted Graves' hyperthyroidism without ophthalmopathy progression within 18 months. The diagnostic basis comprised clinical symptoms, serum thyroxine and TRAb, thyroid ultrasound and orbital computed tomography. RNA transcripts yielded amplified TCR beta CDR3 regions. First-round RT-PCR with HTBI primers amplified the TCR CDR3 region. One entry per CDR3 protein results from TCRdb running MiXCR on the multiplex PCR reads. The sample includes under 400,000 distinct CDR3 sequences, roughly 13% seen only once; the top ten take roughly 11%. V lost 5 bases to trimming and J lost 2 bases, with 21 bases between them. This CDR3 has 17 amino acids.

This sequence was found in a woman aged 55-70 years with Graves' hyperthyroidism. The sequencing sample was made of blood. V and J are TRBV12-3 or TRBV12-4 and TRBJ1-1; tentative D call: TRBD1 (5 bases). CDR3 loop: CASSLPPGRWGNTEAFF. Here the CDR3 DNA reads TGTGCCAGCAGTCTCCCGCCAGGGCGCTGGGGTAACACTGAAGCTTTCTTT.